These 14 T cell receptor beta chains came from one sample sequenced in a study of shared clonotypes between healthy human individuals. Clones were sequenced by immunoSEQ multiplex PCR, and TCRdb holds only the in-frame ones, with some missing. Of 2 million to 3 million clones in the sample, approximately 94% were seen once. The material sequenced was naive CD4+ T cells from PBMCs. Indicated subset: CD45RA+ positively selected. All receptors derive from a man aged 18 to 29 in good health. Some clones in this sample may be carry-over from other donors' samples.

J is TRBJ1-2 and V is TRBV7-2; the D gene is possibly TRBD1 (6 bases). The CDR3 totals 15 residues. CDR1 and CDR2 from the germline V gene are SGHTA and FQGNSA. Deletions cut 3 bases from V and 9 bases from J, with 20 bases between. CDR3 residues: CASSLQPGTLVRYTF. The CDR3 DNA is TGTGCCAGCAGCTTGCAACCCGGGACACTCGTCCGCTACACCTTC.

V and J are TRBV11-2 and TRBJ2-2; unclear D gene. The length of the CDR3 is 16 residues. Per germline, CDR1 SGHAT and CDR2 FQNNGV. Trimming pared 5 bases from V and 1 base from J, leaving 14 bases between. CDR3 bases: TGTGCCAGCAGCCCGACGTGGGCAGGGAACACCGGGGAGCTGTTTTTT. It is translated as CASSPTWAGNTGELFF.

V gene TRBV5-1 combines with J gene TRBJ2-7; possible D gene TRBD1, 6 bases. This CDR3 has 16 amino acids. Looked up from germline, CDR1 is SGHRS and CDR2 is YFSETQ. Trimming left V 3 bases short and J 1 base short, with 17 bases between. CDR3 in DNA: TGCGCCAGCAGCTGGATACAGGGCTCGTATTCCTACGAGCAGTACTTC. This codes for CASSWIQGSYSYEQYF. Supplemented by reference TRBV5-1 and TRBJ2-7, the full variable domain reads KAGVTQTPRYLIKTRGQQVTLSCSPISGHRSVSWYQQTPGQGLQFLFEYFSETQRNKGNFPGRFSGRQFSNSRSEMNVSTLELGDSALYLCASSWIQGSYSYEQYFGPGTRLTVT.

This clone was counted a single time. The rearrangement uses TRBV9 and TRBJ1-1, with a possible D match to TRBD1 (5 bases). The CDR3 contains 15 residues. Germline values: CDR1 SGDLS, CDR2 YYNGEE. Deletions cut 4 bases from V and 3 bases from J, with 16 bases between. CDR3 in DNA: TGTGCCAGCAGCACGGCTGGGGCTCGGGACACTGAAGCTTTCTTT. Translation gives CASSTAGARDTEAFF. Together with reference TRBV9 and TRBJ1-1, the CDR3 gives the full variable domain: DSGVTQTPKHLITATGQRVTLRCSPRSGDLSVYWYQQSLDQGLQFLIQYYNGEERAKGNILERFSAQQFPDLHSELNLSSLELGDSALYFCASSTAGARDTEAFFGQGTRLTVV.

The chain has TRBV5-1 and TRBJ2-1, with D perhaps matching TRBD2 (6 bases). CDR3 length equals 12 residues. Germline assignment: CDR1 SGHRS and CDR2 YFSETQ. The V and J ends lost 4 bases and 6 bases respectively, with 8 bases between them. The CDR3 DNA follows: TGCGCCAGCAGCGTGGAGGGCAATGAGCAGTTCTTC. Translation: CASSVEGNEQFF.

The chain carries TRBV5-1 and TRBJ2-3; maybe TRBD1 (5 bases). The CDR3 totals 15 residues. Trimming took off 7 bases at V and 6 bases at J, with 21 bases between the two ends. Germline CDR1 reads SGHRS; CDR2 reads YFSETQ. The CDR3 protein is CASLTAPNEADTQYF. The CDR3 nucleotides are TGCGCCAGCCTGACAGCCCCGAACGAAGCTGATACGCAGTATTTT.

The chain combines TRBV5-6 with TRBJ2-1, with TRBD1 matching 7 bases. Unmatched junction bases numbered 8, after V lost 2 bases and J lost 9 bases. The germline V gene has CDR1 SGHDT and CDR2 YYEEEE. The CDR3 spans 14 residues. The CDR3 here is CASSFLMTGLEQFF. For the CDR3, the DNA is TGTGCCAGCAGCTTCCTAATGACAGGGCTTGAGCAGTTCTTC.

This clone showed up just once. This chain links TRBV7-2 with TRBJ2-3, with TRBD2 matching over 12 bases. The germline gives CDR1 SGHTA, CDR2 FQGNSA. The CDR3 has 16 residues. V was clipped by 4 bases and J by 2 bases; unmatched bases: 4. CDR3 sequence (DNA): TGTGCCAGCAGCTCACTAGCGGGAGGCTTCACAGATACGCAGTATTTT. Translation: CASSSLAGGFTDTQYF. The full variable domain, rest sourced from reference TRBV7-2 and TRBJ2-3, is GAGVSQSPSNKVTEKGKDVELRCDPISGHTALYWYRQSLGQGLEFLIYFQGNSAPDKSGLPSDRFSAERTGGSVSTLTIQRTQQEDSAVYLCASSSLAGGFTDTQYFGPGTRLTVL.

This chain connects TRBV19 to TRBJ1-1; tentative D call: TRBD1 (6 bases). V lost 5 bases, J lost 3 bases, and 13 bases lay in between. The CDR3 covers 14 residues. Germline assignment: CDR1 LNHDA and CDR2 SQIVND (reference sequence). The CDR3 DNA reads TGTGCCAGTAGTTCACGGGGGGCAGACACTGAAGCTTTCTTT. Translating it yields CASSSRGADTEAFF.

The gene calls are TRBV11-1 and TRBJ2-7; tentative D call: TRBD1 (6 bases). Germline assignment: CDR1 SGHAT and CDR2 FQDESV (reference sequence). The CDR3 extends over 11 amino acids. The germline V and J ends were trimmed by 5 bases and 7 bases, with 9 bases remaining between them. CDR3 in amino acids: CASSVGGEQYF. Written as DNA, the CDR3 is TGTGCCAGCAGCGTAGGGGGTGAGCAGTACTTC.

The J gene is TRBJ2-5, the V gene TRBV20-1, with 10 bases lining up with TRBD2. Germline-derived CDR1 and CDR2 are DFQATT and SNEGSKA (reference sequence). The CDR3 runs to 11 residues. CDR3 nucleotides: TGCACTCCCTCTAGCGGGAGAGTGCAGTACTTC. Translated: CTPSSGRVQYF.

The chain has TRBV28 and TRBJ2-2, with 12 bases identical to TRBD2. The J segment lost 6 bases and the V segment lost 6 bases, leaving 8 bases of the junction unmatched. Germline values: CDR1 MDHEN, CDR2 SYDVKM. The CDR3 has 16 residues. CDR3 bases: TGTGCCAGCAGAAAATATCTAGCGGGAGGGGCCGGGGAGCTGTTTTTT. Translation: CASRKYLAGGAGELFF.

V gene TRBV4-1 combines with J gene TRBJ1-6, with D tentatively TRBD1 (6 bases). This CDR3 comprises 17 residues. CDR1 and CDR2 from the germline V gene are MGHRA and YSYEKL. Trimming took 0 bases from V and 10 from J, leaving 19 bases between them. CDR3 region: CASSQEGGRDLRSPLHF. The CDR3, as DNA: TGCGCCAGCAGCCAAGAAGGGGGTAGGGACCTGAGATCACCCCTCCACTTT.

The chain joins TRBV11-1 to TRBJ2-7, with TRBD2 matching over 9 bases. Germline assignment: CDR1 SGHAT and CDR2 FQDESV (reference sequence). The length of the CDR3 is 14 residues. Germline trimming cut 5 bases from V and 4 bases from J; bases unmatched to any gene: 6. CDR3 sequence reads: CASSPGLAIYEQYF. CDR3 in DNA: TGTGCCAGCAGCCCGGGACTAGCTATTTACGAGCAGTACTTC.